The 9 T cell receptor beta chains in this list originate from one sample, sequenced in a study of OX40 agonist ivuxolimab in advanced cancers. Library creation used the immunoSEQ multiplex PCR assay. As stored in TCRdb, this immuneACCESS dataset retains in-frame rearrangements with V and J assigned. A fraction of the clones does not appear; measured against another copy, unresolved V genes explain less than half of the discrepancy, and the remainder lacks a known reason. The sample contains over 75,000 clones, about 83% of them found a single time. Of the sample, approximately 1.5% falls within the top ten clones. The sample in question was CD4+ or CD8+ T cells sorted from blood, obtained in a trial of the OX40 agonist ivuxolimab. These receptor sequences come from an adult with an advanced solid tumor such as melanoma, head and neck, liver or kidney cancer.

The CDR3 nucleotides are TGTGCCAGCAACCCCCTGGAGGGCCTTGAAGCTTTCTTT. This gives the protein CASNPLEGLEAFF. The chain couples TRBV6-1 to TRBJ1-1; D call uncertain. CDR3 length: 13 amino acids. V lost 7 bases, J lost 7 bases, and 16 bases lay in between. CDR1 and CDR2 (germline): MNHNS, SASEGT.

V usage is TRBV6-1 and J usage is TRBJ2-7, with D unresolved. The V end was cut by 4 bases, the J end by 4 bases, with 14 bases between. The V gene's germline CDR1 is MNHNS and CDR2 SASEGT. This CDR3 is built from 14 residues. CDR3 in amino acids: CASSVQEIQYEQYF. In DNA form, the CDR3 reads TGTGCCAGCAGTGTGCAGGAGATCCAATACGAGCAGTACTTC.

This clone was seen repeatedly, ten times or more. The chain recombines TRBV4-2 with TRBJ1-5, with D maybe TRBD1 (6 bases). The CDR3 spans 15 residues. V was clipped by 0 bases and J by 4 bases, with 10 bases between them. Germline V CDR1 and CDR2: LGHNA, YNFKEQ. CDR3 loop: CASSQDLGTNQPQHF. The CDR3 DNA sequence: TGTGCCAGCAGCCAAGATCTCGGGACAAATCAGCCCCAGCATTTT.

The chain couples TRBV11-2 to TRBJ1-1; D possibly corresponds to TRBD1 (5 bases). Germline loops: CDR1 SGHAT, CDR2 FQNNGV. Trimming shortened V by 0 bases and J by 4 bases, and 18 bases separated the two germline ends. The CDR3 loop spans 17 amino acids. The CDR3 loop is CASSLEPGRALGTEAFF. CDR3 sequence (DNA): TGTGCCAGCAGCTTAGAGCCAGGGAGGGCGTTAGGCACTGAAGCTTTCTTT.

The chain employs TRBV29-1 and TRBJ1-1, with TRBD1 matching over 8 bases. Trimming cost V 7 bases and J 8 bases; bases outside gene matches: 12. CDR3 length equals 13 residues. CDR1 SQVTM and CDR2 ANQGSEA come from the germline V gene. The CDR3 reads CSGTDRAKFEAFF. The CDR3, as DNA: TGCAGCGGGACGGACAGGGCTAAATTCGAAGCTTTCTTT. The full variable domain, with the rest looked up from reference TRBV29-1 and TRBJ1-1, is SAVISQKPSRDICQRGTSLTIQCQVDSQVTMMFWYRQQPGQSLTLIATANQGSEATYESGFVIDKFPISRPNLTFSTLTVSNMSPEDSSIYLCSGTDRAKFEAFFGQGTRLTVV.

V and J are TRBV7-2 and TRBJ2-1, with 11 bases fitting TRBD2. From germline, CDR1 is SGHTA and CDR2 FQGNSA. J was trimmed by 6 bases and V by 5 bases; bases with no gene match: 6. The CDR3 length is 15 residues. The CDR3 loop reads CASSVSGRAGNEQFF. The CDR3 DNA follows: TGTGCCAGCAGCGTTAGCGGGAGGGCCGGCAATGAGCAGTTCTTC.

The chain links TRBV10-1 to TRBJ2-1, with 10 bases lining up with TRBD2. With 3 bases clipped from V and 11 bases from J, the junction kept 4 bases outside the gene matches. This CDR3 contains 13 residues. Germline CDR1 reads WNHNN; CDR2 reads SYGVQD (reference sequence). The CDR3 loop reads CASSDQREGQQFF. CDR3 nucleotides: TGCGCCAGCAGTGACCAGCGGGAGGGGCAGCAGTTCTTC.

The gene calls are TRBV10-3 and TRBJ2-2; D might be TRBD2 (5 bases). Per the germline V gene, CDR1 is ENHRY and CDR2 is SYGVKD. This CDR3 is 14 amino acids long. The germline V and J ends were trimmed by 3 bases and 7 bases, with 12 bases remaining between them. CDR3: CAISDKGSGGELFF. In nucleotides, the CDR3 is TGTGCCATCAGTGACAAGGGAAGCGGCGGGGAGCTGTTTTTT.

V and J are TRBV19 and TRBJ2-5, with TRBD2 matching over 11 bases. The trim removed 4 bases at V and 5 bases at J, leaving 0 bases unmatched. The CDR3 runs to 13 residues. Germline V gives CDR1 LNHDA, CDR2 SQIVND (reference sequence). This CDR3 reads CASSTSGRETQYF. In DNA, the CDR3 is TGTGCCAGTAGTACTAGCGGGAGGGAGACCCAGTACTTC.